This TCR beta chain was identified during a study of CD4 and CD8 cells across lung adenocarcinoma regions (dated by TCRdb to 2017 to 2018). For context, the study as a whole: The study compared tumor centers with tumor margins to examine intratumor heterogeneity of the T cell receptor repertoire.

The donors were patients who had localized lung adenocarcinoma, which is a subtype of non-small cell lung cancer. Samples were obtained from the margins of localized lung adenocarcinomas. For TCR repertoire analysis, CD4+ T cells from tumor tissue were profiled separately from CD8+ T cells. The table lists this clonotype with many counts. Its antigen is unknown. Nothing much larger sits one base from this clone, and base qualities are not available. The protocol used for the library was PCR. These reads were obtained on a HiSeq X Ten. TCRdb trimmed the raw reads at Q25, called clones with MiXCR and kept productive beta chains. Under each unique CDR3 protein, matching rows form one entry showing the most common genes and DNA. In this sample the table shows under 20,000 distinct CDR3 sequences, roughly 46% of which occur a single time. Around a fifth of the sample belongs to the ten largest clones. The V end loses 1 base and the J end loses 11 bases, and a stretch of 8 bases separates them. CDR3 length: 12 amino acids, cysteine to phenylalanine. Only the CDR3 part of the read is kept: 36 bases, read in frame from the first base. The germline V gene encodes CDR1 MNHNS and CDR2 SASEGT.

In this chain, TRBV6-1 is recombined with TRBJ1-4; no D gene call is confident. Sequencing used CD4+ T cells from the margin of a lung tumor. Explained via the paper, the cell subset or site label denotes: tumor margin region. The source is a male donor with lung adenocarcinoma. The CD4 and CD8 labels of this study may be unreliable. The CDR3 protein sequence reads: CASSEDMRKLFF. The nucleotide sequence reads TGTGCCAGCAGTGAAGACATGCGGAAACTGTTTTTT.